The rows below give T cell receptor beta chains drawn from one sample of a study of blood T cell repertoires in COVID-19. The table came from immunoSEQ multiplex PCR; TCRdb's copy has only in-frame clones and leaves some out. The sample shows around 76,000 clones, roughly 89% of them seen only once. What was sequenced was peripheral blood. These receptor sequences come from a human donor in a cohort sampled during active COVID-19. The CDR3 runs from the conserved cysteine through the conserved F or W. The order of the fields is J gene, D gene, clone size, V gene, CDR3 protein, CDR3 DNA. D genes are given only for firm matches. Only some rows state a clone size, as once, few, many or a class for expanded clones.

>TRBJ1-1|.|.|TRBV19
CASSIRPGGNTEAFF
TGTGCCAGTAGTATAAGACCGGGGGGAAACACTGAAGCTTTCTTT
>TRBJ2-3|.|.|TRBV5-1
CASYLWGGPTDTQYF
TGCGCCAGCTATCTCTGGGGGGGGCCCACAGATACGCAGTATTTT
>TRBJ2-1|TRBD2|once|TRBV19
CASSPLTSGGSNEQFF
TGTGCCAGTAGTCCTCTCACTAGCGGGGGGAGTAATGAGCAGTTCTTC
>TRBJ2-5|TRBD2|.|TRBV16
CASSQFAGGNQETQYF
TGTGCCAGCAGCCAATTTGCGGGGGGAAATCAAGAGACCCAGTACTTC
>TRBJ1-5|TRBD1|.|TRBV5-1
CASSLAGGSNQPQHF
TGCGCCAGCAGCTTGGCAGGGGGTAGCAATCAGCCCCAGCATTTT
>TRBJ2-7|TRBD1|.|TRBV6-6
CASSYGTGGNEQYF
TGTGCCAGCAGTTACGGGACAGGGGGAAACGAGCAGTACTTC
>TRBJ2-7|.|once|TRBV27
CASSLSPGGHEQYF
TGTGCCAGCAGTTTATCGCCAGGGGGGCACGAGCAGTACTTC
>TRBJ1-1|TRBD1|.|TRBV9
CASSATGQGNTEAFF
TGTGCCAGCAGCGCAACCGGACAGGGGAACACTGAAGCTTTCTTT
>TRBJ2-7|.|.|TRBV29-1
CSVGNRNYEQYF
TGCAGCGTTGGAAACAGAAACTACGAGCAGTACTTC
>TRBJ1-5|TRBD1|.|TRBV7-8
CASSWDRGQPQHF
TGTGCCAGCAGCTGGGACAGGGGTCAGCCCCAGCATTTT
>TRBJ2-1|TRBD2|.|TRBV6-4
CASSGRTSGNNEQFF
TGTGCCAGCAGTGGGAGGACTAGCGGAAACAATGAGCAGTTCTTC
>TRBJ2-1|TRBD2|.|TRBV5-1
CASSFSGGSSYNEQFF
TGCGCCAGCAGCTTTAGCGGGGGAAGCTCCTACAATGAGCAGTTCTTC
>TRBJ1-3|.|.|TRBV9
CASSVAVSGNTIYF
TGTGCCAGCAGCGTAGCTGTCTCTGGAAACACCATATATTTT
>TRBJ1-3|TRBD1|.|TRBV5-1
CASSLGQGTGNTIYF
TGCGCCAGCAGCTTGGGACAGGGGACGGGAAACACCATATATTTT
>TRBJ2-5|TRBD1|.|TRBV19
CASRSTGGGETQYF
TGTGCCAGTCGCTCGACAGGGGGCGGGGAGACCCAGTACTTC
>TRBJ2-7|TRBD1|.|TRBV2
CASSETGTGGAEQYF
TGTGCCAGCAGTGAAACGGGGACAGGGGGCGCCGAGCAGTACTTC
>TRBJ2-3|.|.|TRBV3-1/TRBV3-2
CASSTRLADTQYF
TGTGCCAGCAGCACCCGACTGGCGGATACGCAGTATTTT
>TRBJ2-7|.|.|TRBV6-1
CASSEEVGGATSYEQYF
TGTGCCAGCAGTGAAGAAGTGGGGGGGGCTACCTCCTACGAGCAGTACTTC
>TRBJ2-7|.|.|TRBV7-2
CASSLGRGDRSHEQYF
TGTGCCAGCAGCTTAGGTCGCGGGGATAGGTCGCACGAGCAGTACTTC
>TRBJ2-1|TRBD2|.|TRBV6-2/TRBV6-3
CASSLAGGISYNEQFF
TGTGCCAGCAGTCTAGCGGGGGGTATTTCCTACAATGAGCAGTTCTTC
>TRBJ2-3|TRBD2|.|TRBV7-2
CASSLVASGGASTDTQYF
TGTGCCAGCAGCTTAGTGGCTAGCGGGGGGGCTAGCACAGATACGCAGTATTTT
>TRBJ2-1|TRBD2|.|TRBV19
CASSIFSGTNNEQFF
TGTGCCAGTAGTATTTTTAGCGGGACGAACAATGAGCAGTTCTTC
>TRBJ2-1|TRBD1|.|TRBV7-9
CASRRTGSSYNEQFF
TGTGCCAGCAGGCGGACAGGGAGTTCCTACAATGAGCAGTTCTTC
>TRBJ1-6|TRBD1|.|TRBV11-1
CASSFGQGVTPLHF
TGTGCCAGCAGCTTCGGACAGGGTGTGACACCCCTCCACTTT
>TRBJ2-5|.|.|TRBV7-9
CASSSRTGGETQYF
TGTGCCAGCAGCTCTCGGACGGGCGGGGAGACCCAGTACTTC
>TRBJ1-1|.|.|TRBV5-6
CASSLEAGRSAFF
TGTGCCAGCAGCTTGGAGGCGGGGAGGTCAGCTTTCTTT
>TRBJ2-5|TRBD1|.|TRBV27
CASSYRDSGETQYF
TGTGCCAGCAGTTACAGGGACAGTGGAGAGACCCAGTACTTC
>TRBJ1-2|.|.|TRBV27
CASSFDGESYGYTF
TGTGCCAGCTCCTTTGATGGGGAGTCCTATGGCTACACCTTC
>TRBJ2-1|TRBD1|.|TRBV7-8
CASSPTGFILNEQFF
TGTGCCAGCAGCCCGACAGGGTTCATACTCAATGAGCAGTTCTTC
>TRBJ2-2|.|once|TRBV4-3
CASSQAYGGVVGELFF
TGCGCCAGCAGCCAAGCCTATGGCGGGGTTGTCGGGGAGCTGTTTTTT
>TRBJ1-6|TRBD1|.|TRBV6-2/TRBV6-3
CASSYSGTAIPRNSPLHF
TGTGCCAGCAGTTACTCCGGGACAGCAATACCACGGAATTCACCCCTCCACTTT
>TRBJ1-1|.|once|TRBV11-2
CASSLVTAGNTEAFF
TGTGCCAGCAGCTTAGTCACGGCAGGGAACACTGAAGCTTTCTTT
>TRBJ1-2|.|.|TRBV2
CASSESSGNYGYTF
TGTGCCAGCAGTGAATCATCGGGGAACTATGGCTACACCTTC
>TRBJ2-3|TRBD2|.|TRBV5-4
CASSLIRRGGLPGDTQYF
TGTGCCAGCAGCTTGATTAGGCGGGGGGGCCTCCCGGGAGATACGCAGTATTTT
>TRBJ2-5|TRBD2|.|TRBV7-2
CASSPSRTSGETQYF
TGTGCCAGCAGCCCCAGTCGGACTAGCGGGGAGACCCAGTACTTC
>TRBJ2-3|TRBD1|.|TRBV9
CASSARTGGDTDTQYF
TGTGCCAGCAGCGCCCGGACAGGGGGGGACACAGATACGCAGTATTTT
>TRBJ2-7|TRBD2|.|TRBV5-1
CASSLNSGGYEQYF
TGCGCCAGCAGCTTGAATAGCGGGGGTTACGAGCAGTACTTC
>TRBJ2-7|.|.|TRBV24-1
CATSTAGTLFEQYF
TGTGCCACCAGTACAGCCGGGACACTTTTCGAGCAGTACTTC
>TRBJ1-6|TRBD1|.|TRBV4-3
CASSQEHRGNSPLHF
TGCGCCAGCAGCCAAGAGCACAGGGGTAATTCACCCCTCCACTTT
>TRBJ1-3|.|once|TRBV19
CASRWAYGNTIYF
TGTGCCAGTAGATGGGCATATGGAAACACCATATATTTT
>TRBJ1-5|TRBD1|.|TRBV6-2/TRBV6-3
CASSGQGADQPQHF
TGTGCCAGCAGTGGACAGGGGGCTGATCAGCCCCAGCATTTT